The rows below give T cell receptor beta chains drawn from one sample of a study of OX40 agonist ivuxolimab in advanced cancers. The assay was immunoSEQ multiplex PCR, and TCRdb's table has in-frame clones only and misses some. Altogether fewer than 8,500 clones are present, over 55% being singletons, with the ten largest covering less than 60%. The sequencing here drew on CD4+ or CD8+ T cells sorted from blood, taken in a trial of the OX40 agonist ivuxolimab. These receptors all stem from an adult with an advanced solid tumor such as melanoma, head and neck, liver or kidney cancer. CDR3s include the opening cysteine and the closing phenylalanine or tryptophan. D genes are given only for firm matches. The size of a clone is reported for some rows only, either as once, few or many, or as a class for expanded clones.

TRBD2 TRBJ2-3 TRBV2 . TGTGCCAGCAGTTTAGCTAGCGGGGAACATTACACAGATACGCAGTATTTT CASSLASGEHYTDTQYF
. TRBJ2-7 TRBV7-7 . TGTGCCAGCAGCTTAGAGGCCAGTCTGTGGGGATCGGGAGACTACGAGCAGTACTTC CASSLEASLWGSGDYEQYF
. TRBJ2-2 TRBV7-9 . TGTGCCAGCAGCCCCGTGGGCAGGTCGAACACCGGGGAGCTGTTTTTT CASSPVGRSNTGELFF
. TRBJ2-5 TRBV5-1 . TGCGCCAGCAGAACCACCACAGGGCGGCAAGAGACCCAGTACTTC CASRTTTGRQETQYF
TRBD1 TRBJ1-1 TRBV4-3 . TGCGCCAGCAGCCCCTCAGACAGGGTTACTGAAGCTTTCTTT CASSPSDRVTEAFF
. TRBJ1-1 TRBV5-4 . TGTGCCAGCAGCTTGGGAGAGAACACTGAAGCTTTCTTT CASSLGENTEAFF
. TRBJ1-5 TRBV9 . TGTGCCAGCAGCGTAGAGGGGGGGTATAGCAATCAGCCCCAGCATTTT CASSVEGGYSNQPQHF
. TRBJ1-6 TRBV7-9 once TGTGCCAGCAGCTCAGGGTTGAATTCACCCCTCCACTTT CASSSGLNSPLHF
TRBD2 TRBJ2-1 TRBV19 . TGTGCCAGTAGTACTAGCGGGGGCCGATACAATGAGCAGTTCTTC CASSTSGGRYNEQFF
TRBD1 TRBJ1-6 TRBV7-2 . TGTGCCAGCAGCTTAGCGGACAGGGCTAATTCACCCCTCCACTTT CASSLADRANSPLHF
. TRBJ1-1 TRBV7-9 . TGTGCCAGCAGCGACCGAAGTGGGGGCACTGAAGCTTTCTTT CASSDRSGGTEAFF
. TRBJ1-2 TRBV13 . TGTGCCAGCAGCTCAAATAATCCCTATGGCTACACCTTC CASSSNNPYGYTF
TRBD1 TRBJ1-2 TRBV29-1 . TGCAGCGTTTGGACAGGAAGCGGCTATGGCTACACCTTC CSVWTGSGYGYTF
TRBD1 TRBJ2-7 TRBV27 . TGTGCCAGCAGTTTTCGGACAGGGTACTACGAGCAGTACTTC CASSFRTGYYEQYF
. TRBJ2-1 TRBV13 . TGTGCCAGCAGCTTAGGCCTTCTGGTTGGCAATGAGCAGTTCTTC CASSLGLLVGNEQFF
. TRBJ2-3 TRBV27 . TGTGCCAGCAGTTTACGTCGCACAGATACGCAGTATTTT CASSLRRTDTQYF
. TRBJ2-2 TRBV6-4 . TGTGCCATCAGTGAGATTTGGGGGCCCAACACCGGGGAGCTGTTTTTT CAISEIWGPNTGELFF
. TRBJ2-5 TRBV6-5 . TGTGCCAGCAGTTACTCGTCGGGGCCTTGGGCGGGTACCCAGTACTTC CASSYSSGPWAGTQYF
TRBD1 TRBJ1-2 TRBV6-6 few TGTGCCAGCAGCCTCCCCGACAGGGCCGCTAACTATGGCTACACCTTC CASSLPDRAANYGYTF
. TRBJ2-1 TRBV4-1 . TGCGCCAGCAGCCAACAAACCGGGACTTCCTTCCATGAGCAGTTCTTC CASSQQTGTSFHEQFF
. TRBJ2-7 TRBV19 . TGTGCCAGTAGTATAGATACAGGGCCCTCCTACGAGCAGTACTTC CASSIDTGPSYEQYF
TRBD1 TRBJ2-4 TRBV29-1 . TGCAGCGTTGTCCCGGACAGGGAAAACATTCAGTACTTC CSVVPDRENIQYF
. TRBJ2-3 TRBV6-5 . TGTGCCAGCAGTTACTCGGGGCAGGGTCCCACAGATACGCAGTATTTT CASSYSGQGPTDTQYF
. TRBJ1-5 TRBV10-3 . TGTGCCATCAGTGAAGTGGGGGGGCAGGGCCATCAGCCCCAGCATTTT CAISEVGGQGHQPQHF
TRBD1 TRBJ2-1 TRBV5-6 few TGTGCCAGCAGCCCCGTCGGTAGGGGGCAGAATGAGCAGTTCTTC CASSPVGRGQNEQFF
TRBD2 TRBJ2-1 TRBV27 . TGTGCCAGCATTGGACTAGGGGACTACAATGAGCAGTTCTTC CASIGLGDYNEQFF
TRBD2 TRBJ2-1 TRBV19 . TGTGCCAGTAGACATACCAGCGGGGGGGCCCAGTGGTACAATGAGCAGTTCTTC CASRHTSGGAQWYNEQFF
TRBD1 TRBJ2-7 TRBV4-1 . TGCGCCAGCAGTCCGGGACAGGGGGACGAGCAGTACTTC CASSPGQGDEQYF
. TRBJ1-2 TRBV9 . TGTGCCAGCAGTTCGAGGGCTGATGGCTACACCTTC CASSSRADGYTF
. TRBJ2-7 TRBV11-2 . TGTGCCAGCAGCTTAACCCCCCACAGGGACGAGCAGTACTTC CASSLTPHRDEQYF
TRBD1 TRBJ2-7 TRBV10-3 . TGTGCCATCAGCGCCGGGACAGGGGATTCCTACGAGCAGTACTTC CAISAGTGDSYEQYF
TRBD2 TRBJ2-1 TRBV9 few TGTGCCAGCAGCCCCCAGGGCGGGGGGTTTTACAATGAGCAGTTCTTC CASSPQGGGFYNEQFF
. TRBJ2-7 TRBV15 . TGTGCCACGAGACGGGGGAGCTCCTACGAGCAGTACTTC CATRRGSSYEQYF
TRBD1 TRBJ2-7 TRBV7-9 few TGTGCCAGCAGCATCCGGGACAGGGGGCACTACGAGCAGTACTTC CASSIRDRGHYEQYF
. TRBJ1-4 TRBV7-9 few TGTGCCAGCAGCTTACAGGCTACTAATGAAAAACTGTTTTTT CASSLQATNEKLFF
TRBD2 TRBJ2-3 TRBV6-4 few TGTGCCAGCAGTGACTCGGGGGGGAGCACAGATACGCAGTATTTT CASSDSGGSTDTQYF
. TRBJ1-5 TRBV27 . TGTGCCAGCAGTTTGACCCAGGGCAGGGGAAGTGGTCAGCCCCAGCATTTT CASSLTQGRGSGQPQHF
. TRBJ1-6 TRBV11-2 . TGTGCCAGCAGCTTAGACAGGGCGGCCCTCCACTTT CASSLDRAALHF
TRBD1 TRBJ1-1 TRBV4-3 medium-sized TGCGCCAGCAGCCAAGACGCTAGAAGCAGGGGGACTGAAGCTTTCTTT CASSQDARSRGTEAFF
TRBD2 TRBJ2-1 TRBV29-1 . TGCAGCGTTGAAGTGGGGGGGTACAAGGAGCAGTTCTTC CSVEVGGYKEQFF
TRBD1 TRBJ1-1 TRBV7-8 . TGTGCCAGCAGCGAACAGGGGGCTTGGACTGAAGCTTTCTTT CASSEQGAWTEAFF
. TRBJ2-1 TRBV21-1 . TGTGCCGCGCCTGGGACAGAGATCAATGATGAGCAGTTCTTC CAAPGTEINDEQFF
. TRBJ2-7 TRBV7-3 . TGTGCCAGCAGCTTGGGACTGGGAAGCTCCTACGAGCAGTACTTC CASSLGLGSSYEQYF
TRBD1 TRBJ2-1 TRBV7-9 . TGTGCCAGCAGCGGTCGACAGGGCAGTTCCTACAATGAGCAGTTCTTC CASSGRQGSSYNEQFF
. TRBJ1-2 TRBV27 few TGTGCCAGCAGTTCCCTCTCGACAGCAGACTATGGCTACACCTTC CASSSLSTADYGYTF
. TRBJ2-7 TRBV11-2 medium-sized TGTGCCAGCAGCTTAGGGGTGGGAGGCGTCTCCTACGAGCAGTACTTC CASSLGVGGVSYEQYF
TRBD1 TRBJ1-2 TRBV6-5 . TGTGCCAGCAGTTACTCTAAACAGGGGGGTGAGGGCTACACCTTC CASSYSKQGGEGYTF
. TRBJ2-2 TRBV6-4 . TGTGCCAGCAGCTCCCAGGTTTTGGGGGCCGGGGAGCTGTTTTTT CASSSQVLGAGELFF
. TRBJ2-1 TRBV13 . TGTGCCAGCAGCTTAGGGTCGCATGAGCAGTTCTTC CASSLGSHEQFF
. TRBJ2-2 TRBV15 . TGTGCCACCAGCAGAGATAGGGGGGCCGCCGGGGAGCTGTTTTTT CATSRDRGAAGELFF
TRBD2 TRBJ2-3 TRBV11-3 . TGTGCCAGCAGCTTGAGCGGGGCCACCACAGATACGCAGTATTTT CASSLSGATTDTQYF
. TRBJ2-7 TRBV5-1 . TGCGCCAGCAGCCCGCCCGGGTGGGGTGCCGAGCAGTACTTC CASSPPGWGAEQYF
. TRBJ2-5 TRBV27 few TGTGCCAGCAGTCGCCGGGACAAAGAGACCCAGTACTTC CASSRRDKETQYF
TRBD1 TRBJ1-5 TRBV13 once TGTGCCAGCAGCTTTGGAGCAGGGGGCGTCCAGCCCCAGCATTTT CASSFGAGGVQPQHF